A few counts support the clone carrying this TCR beta chain. Its antigen remains unknown. Method: immunoSEQ multiplex PCR; TCRdb's copy keeps in-frame clones and lacks some. The profile shows over 25,000 clones, over 60% of them singletons. The ends lost 5 bases at V and 0 bases at J; junction bases unmatched: 5. The germline V gene encodes CDR1 SGHDT and CDR2 YYEEEE. The CDR3 runs to 15 residues. Before the COVID-19 pandemic, during about 2011-2019, CD4+ T cells were taken from unexposed donors. The cells were cultured for under twelve days before CD4+ T cells were isolated. Unexposed-donor CD4+ T cells were probed with SARS-CoV-2 S/N and four cold-coronavirus spikes, cells permitting. The data derive from a study of CD4 T cells in relation to SARS-CoV-2 and coronaviruses. For the study at large: After less than eleven days of antigen culture, PBMC TCR beta CDR3s were sequenced. No peptide or an HIV-1 Nef peptide pool served as negative control. Overall study findings and caveats: Each donor contributed either pre-pandemic or post-infection samples, not both.

The receptor's source is a human donor in good health. Sequencing was carried out using CD4+ T cells from PBMCs, cultured in vitro. The rearrangement joins TRBV5-6 to TRBJ1-3; TRBD1 agrees at 7 bases. CDR3 region: CASSYRGFSGNTIYF. The CDR3 coding sequence is TGTGCCAGCAGTTACAGGGGTTTCTCTGGAAACACCATATATTTT.